This T cell receptor (beta chain) was identified in a study of blood T cell repertoires in COVID-19 (dated by TCRdb to the early 2020s). The study in broad terms: The collaborator samples originated in the United States, Italy and Spain and spanned the acute and convalescent phases of COVID-19. The material from the prospective study consisted of cDNA or gDNA derived from T cells, B-cell-depleted T cells, or PBMCs. Subjects who had been exposed to COVID-19, were actively infected with it, or had recovered from it provided the deeply sampled blood TCRbeta repertoires that made up the dataset. The repertoires were released in a freely available public database meant as a resource for research on the immune response to SARS-CoV-2. The samples were drawn from two sources: the first 160 participants of the ongoing ImmuneRACE study, and fewer than 1,500 subjects contributed by 6 global collaborators. Nearly every sample came with metadata listing a de-identified subject ID, COVID-19 status, age in years and sex. Where available, HLA class I and class II types were obtained from metadata supplied by the sample provider rather than from assay-based typing.

TCRbeta CDR3 regions were amplified from genomic DNA by means of the immunoSEQ Assay, a bias-controlled multiplex PCR. Under the source paper's analysis protocol: The number of nucleated cells in each sample was estimated by amplification of reference gene primers within the assay. Sequence reads were collapsed and filtered to measure the absolute abundance of every unique TCRbeta CDR3 rearrangement. For each sample, productive Simpson clonality was calculated as the square root of Simpson's diversity index across productive rearrangements. Here the immuneACCESS table is served through TCRdb, limited to in-frame sequences with V and J called. Missing clones are a known gap in these copies; in checked studies unresolved V genes cover under half, and the rest lacks a known reason. The V and J calls and the clone size are those of that table, but D and trimming were determined from the DNA. A total of fewer than 350,000 clones appear in this sample, about 86% of them only once. Together, the top ten hold approximately 4% of the sample.

As to this clone: There is no known antigen for this receptor. No much larger clone is present one base from it, and per-base qualities are unavailable.

In the prospective study, participants were about 18 to 95 years old, resided in about two dozen geographic areas of the United States, and were enrolled through a virtual design. In the prospective study, cohorts were assigned on the basis of participant-reported clinical history obtained from a screening survey and a study questionnaire. In the prospective study, mobile phlebotomists collected whole blood, serum and a nasopharyngeal or oropharyngeal swab from each participant. Additional blood draws and questionnaires over an approximately two-month period could optionally be provided by prospective study participants. Blood samples from the prospective study were shipped frozen or at room temperature prior to DNA extraction. On the study overall, not on this receptor specifically: Clinical and demographic metadata were provided uncurated, with the amount varying by source and participant.

Trimming at the junction amounts to 6 bases on V and 7 bases on J, and the germline ends lie 16 bases apart. The germline V gene provides CDR1 MNHEY and CDR2 SVGAGI. The CDR3 runs 14 amino acids, cysteine and phenylalanine included. The retained sequence is limited to the CDR3, 42 bases, with the frame set at the first base. Recombination linked TRBV6-5 to TRBJ1-5; no D gene is confidently identified. The TCR originated in a woman aged 40 to 50 with acute COVID-19. Sequencing used PBMCs or T cells enriched from blood (not recorded which). At the DNA level, the sequence is TGTGCCAGCAGAGACTCAGTTGGAGCCCAGCCCCAGCATTTT. This encodes CASRDSVGAQPQHF.